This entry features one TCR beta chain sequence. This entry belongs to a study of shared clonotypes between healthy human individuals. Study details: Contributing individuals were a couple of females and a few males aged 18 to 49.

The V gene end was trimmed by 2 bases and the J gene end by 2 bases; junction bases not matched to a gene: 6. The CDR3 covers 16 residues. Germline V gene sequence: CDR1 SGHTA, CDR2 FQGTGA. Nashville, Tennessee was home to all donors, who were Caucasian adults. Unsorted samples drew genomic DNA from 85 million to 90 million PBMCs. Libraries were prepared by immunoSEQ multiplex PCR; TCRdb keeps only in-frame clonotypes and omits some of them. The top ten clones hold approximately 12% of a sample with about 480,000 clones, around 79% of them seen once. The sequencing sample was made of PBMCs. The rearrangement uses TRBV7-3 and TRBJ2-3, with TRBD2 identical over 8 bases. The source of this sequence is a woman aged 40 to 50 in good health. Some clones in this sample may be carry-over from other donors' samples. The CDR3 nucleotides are TGTGCCAGCAGCTTAGGCTTAGCGGGGACCACAGATACGCAGTATTTT. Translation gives CASSLGLAGTTDTQYF.